The rows below give T cell receptor beta chains drawn from one sample of a study of blood T cells in healthy people across ages. TCRdb itself ran the 5' RACE reads through MiXCR, one entry per CDR3 protein. The table records approximately 1.5 million distinct CDR3 sequences, approximately 43% of them present only once. Sequencing was done on a sample of blood. The receptors stem from a woman aged 18-30 years in good health. CDR3s include the opening cysteine and the closing phenylalanine or tryptophan. D genes are given only for firm matches. Some rows mark clone size as missing; the rest say once, few, many or name a class of expanded clone.

>TRBV12-3/TRBV12-4|NA|NA|TRBJ2-1
TGTGCCAGCAGTGCTTGGGACAACGTCGGGAATGAGCAGTTCTTC
CASSAWDNVGNEQFF
>TRBV7-8|NA|NA|TRBJ2-3
TGTGCCAGCAGCACCCTCGGCCGTGGCACAGATACGCAGTATTTT
CASSTLGRGTDTQYF
>TRBV6-2/TRBV6-3|NA|NA|TRBJ1-1
TGTGCCAGCGCCCGTTTTATGCAAGCTTTCTTT
CASARFMQAFF
>TRBV6-1|NA|TRBD1|TRBJ1-5
TGTGCCAGCAGTGCCTTCGACAGGGAACTAGATCAGCCCCAGCATTTT
CASSAFDRELDQPQHF
>TRBV15|NA|NA|TRBJ2-7
TGTGCCACCAGCCCCCTGGCCAGGTCGAGCTCCTACGAGCAGTACTTC
CATSPLARSSSYEQYF
>TRBV7-9|NA|TRBD1|TRBJ1-1
TGTGCCAGCAGCTTAGGCACAGGGGCCCATAACACTGAAGCTTTCTTT
CASSLGTGAHNTEAFF
>TRBV7-2|NA|NA|TRBJ2-1
TGTGCCAGCAGCTTAGGGGGGCGCGGGGACAATGAGCAGTTCTTC
CASSLGGRGDNEQFF
>TRBV7-9|NA|NA|TRBJ2-2
TGTGCCAGCAGCTTAGAACTTCCCGGGGCGAGCGGGGAGCTGTTTTTT
CASSLELPGASGELFF
>TRBV21-1|NA|NA|TRBJ1-5
TGTGCCAGCGCCTCGGACAGGGTCAATCAGCCCCAGCATTTT
CASASDRVNQPQHF
>TRBV4-1|NA|NA|TRBJ1-1
TGCGCCAGCAGCCAAGAAGGGGGTTGGACTGAAGCTTTCTTT
CASSQEGGWTEAFF
>TRBV27|once|NA|TRBJ1-5
TGTGCCAGCAGTGTAGGCCTCCATCAGCCCCAGCATTTT
CASSVGLHQPQHF
>TRBV20-1|NA|TRBD2|TRBJ2-5
TGCATTAGCGGGAGGGGAAAGACCCAGTACTTC
CISGRGKTQYF
>TRBV4-3|NA|TRBD2|TRBJ2-1
TGCGCCAGCAGCCAACGGCTAGCGGGGGTCTCCTACAATGAGCAGTTCTTC
CASSQRLAGVSYNEQFF
>TRBV27|NA|NA|TRBJ2-3
TGTGCCAGCAGTTTGGGAGGTAGCGGAGGGCCTACAGATACGCAGTATTTT
CASSLGGSGGPTDTQYF
>TRBV12-5|NA|NA|TRBJ2-3
TGTGCTAGTGGTCCGTGGGGACGGGGGAGCACAGATACGCAGTATTTT
CASGPWGRGSTDTQYF
>TRBV28|NA|TRBD2|TRBJ2-1
TGTGCTTCATCGGGGGAGGGTTTCTCCTACAATGAGCAGTTCTTC
CASSGEGFSYNEQFF
>TRBV7-9|NA|NA|TRBJ2-4
TGTGCCAGCAGCTTCGGTGGAGGTCTGGGAGAGCAGTACTTC
CASSFGGGLGEQYF
>TRBV7-2|few|NA|TRBJ1-2
TGTGCCAGCAGCTTAGGCCTCAGGGGTTATGGCTACACCTTC
CASSLGLRGYGYTF
>TRBV29-1|few|TRBD1|TRBJ1-2
TGCAGCGTCGGTGAACAGGGGGATGGCTACACCTTC
CSVGEQGDGYTF
>TRBV19|NA|NA|TRBJ1-5
TGTGCCAGTAGTATACCTTTGCAGGGGCAGCCCCAGCATTTT
CASSIPLQGQPQHF
>TRBV6-2/TRBV6-3|few|TRBD2|TRBJ2-7
TGTGCCAGCAGGCGACTAGCGGGAGGGCCCTACGAGCAGTACTTC
CASRRLAGGPYEQYF
>TRBV7-8|NA|NA|TRBJ2-2
TGTGCCAGCAGCTTAAAGAGAACCGGGGAGCTGTTTTTT
CASSLKRTGELFF
>TRBV29-1|NA|NA|TRBJ1-1
TGCAGCGCCAAACCCGGGACGGGGAACACTGAAGCTTTCTTT
CSAKPGTGNTEAFF
>TRBV4-2|NA|TRBD1|TRBJ1-5
TGTGCCAGCAGCGACCGGGACAGGGGGCTTGATCAGCCCCAGCATTTT
CASSDRDRGLDQPQHF
>TRBV29-1|NA|NA|TRBJ1-1
TGCAGCGTTGAGGGAACCGTGGCCACTGAAGCTTTCTTT
CSVEGTVATEAFF
>TRBV15|NA|NA|TRBJ2-1
TGTGCCACCAGCAGAGATTTAGCAGTTGCCAATGAGCAGTTCTTC
CATSRDLAVANEQFF
>TRBV4-3|NA|NA|TRBJ2-3
TGCGCCAGCAGCCAGGAGGGGGATGGAGATACGCAGTATTTT
CASSQEGDGDTQYF
>TRBV20-1|NA|NA|TRBJ1-2
TGCAGTGCTAGAGTCGCCACCTTC
CSARVATF
>TRBV20-1|NA|NA|TRBJ2-7
TGCAGTGCTAGTAAGACGGCCACCTACAATGAGCAGTACTTC
CSASKTATYNEQYF
>TRBV5-1|NA|TRBD1|TRBJ2-4
TGCGCCAGCAGGCCTTATCCCGGGACAGAACGGTACTTC
CASRPYPGTERYF
>TRBV12-3/TRBV12-4|NA|TRBD2|TRBJ2-2
TGTGCCAGCAGTAGACTAGCGGGACACGGGGAGCTGTTTTTT
CASSRLAGHGELFF
>TRBV15|once|NA|TRBJ1-5
TGTGCCACCATCACAGAACTTGTTAGCAATCAGCCCCAGCATTTT
CATITELVSNQPQHF
>TRBV29-1|NA|NA|TRBJ1-1
TGCAGCGTTCTTCCCCTAGCAGTCACTGAAGCTTTCTTT
CSVLPLAVTEAFF
>TRBV2|NA|NA|TRBJ1-2
TGTGCCAGCACCGGCGAGGGGAGGCCCACCTATGGCTACACCTTC
CASTGEGRPTYGYTF
>TRBV4-1|NA|NA|TRBJ1-2
TGCGCCAGCAGCCAACAACAAACAGGGATCTATGGCTACACCTTC
CASSQQQTGIYGYTF
>TRBV6-2/TRBV6-3|NA|NA|TRBJ2-1
TGTGCCAGCAGCCCAGGGGGGGGCGGGAGATACAATGAGCAGTTCTTC
CASSPGGGGRYNEQFF